This T cell receptor (beta chain) was identified in a study of monozygotic twins with cystic fibrosis. Study-wide background: With about 15 PCR cycles, barcoded libraries came from approximately 2.7 micrograms of fragmented DNA. Study results and caveats: Age, concordance and disease severity did not associate with shared CDR3 numbers. V usage most resembled the co-twin in 13 of 16 pairs.

Only in-frame clones appear in the TCRdb table, and some are missing; sequencing was by immunoSEQ multiplex PCR. This sample has over 15,000 clones, with 95% to 98% found just once. CDR3 length equals 15 residues. Looked up from germline, CDR1 is MNHEY and CDR2 is SVGAGI. V lost 6 bases, J lost 4 bases, and 8 bases stayed unmatched. Worth noting for this clone: Its antigen is currently unknown.

This chain joins TRBV6-5 and TRBJ2-5; the match to TRBD2 covers 10 bases. The clonotype originates from a woman aged 30 to 39 with cystic fibrosis. The sample was blood. CDR3 sequence reads: CASRPPWTSGETQYF. The DNA for the CDR3 is TGTGCCAGCAGGCCTCCGTGGACTAGCGGAGAGACCCAGTACTTC.